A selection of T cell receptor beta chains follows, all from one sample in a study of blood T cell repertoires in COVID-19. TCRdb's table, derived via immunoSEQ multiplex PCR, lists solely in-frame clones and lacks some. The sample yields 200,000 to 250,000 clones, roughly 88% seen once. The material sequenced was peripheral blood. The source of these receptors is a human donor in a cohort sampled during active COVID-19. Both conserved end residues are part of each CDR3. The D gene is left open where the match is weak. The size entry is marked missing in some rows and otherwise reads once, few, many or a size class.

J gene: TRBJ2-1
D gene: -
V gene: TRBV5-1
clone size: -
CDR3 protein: CASTKQGGFSYNEQFF
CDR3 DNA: TGCGCCAGCACGAAACAGGGAGGGTTCTCCTACAATGAGCAGTTCTTC

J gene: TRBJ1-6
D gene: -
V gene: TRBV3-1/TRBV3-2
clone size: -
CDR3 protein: CASSLQGNSPLHF
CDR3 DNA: TGTGCCAGCAGCTTACAGGGTAATTCACCCCTCCACTTT

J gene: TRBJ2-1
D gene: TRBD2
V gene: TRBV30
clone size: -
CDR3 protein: CAWRGLAGSINEQFF
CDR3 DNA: TGTGCCTGGAGAGGACTAGCGGGATCGATCAATGAGCAGTTCTTC

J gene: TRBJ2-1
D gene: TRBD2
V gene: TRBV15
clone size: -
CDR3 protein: CATSRDRLAGNEQFF
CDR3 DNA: TGTGCCACCAGCAGAGATCGATTAGCGGGGAATGAGCAGTTCTTC

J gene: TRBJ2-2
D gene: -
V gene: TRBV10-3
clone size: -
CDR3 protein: CANQVHNTGELFF
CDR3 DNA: TGTGCCAACCAGGTCCATAACACCGGGGAGCTGTTTTTT

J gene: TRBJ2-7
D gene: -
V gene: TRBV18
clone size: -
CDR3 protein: CASSLMSATYEQYF
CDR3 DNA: TGTGCCAGCTCACTCATGAGCGCGACCTACGAGCAGTACTTC

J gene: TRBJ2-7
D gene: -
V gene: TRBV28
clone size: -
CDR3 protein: CASSPSSAPSSYEQYF
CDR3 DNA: TGTGCCAGCAGCCCTTCTAGCGCCCCGAGCTCCTACGAGCAGTACTTC

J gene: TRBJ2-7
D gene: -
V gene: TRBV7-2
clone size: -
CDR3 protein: CASSIGTGEYEQYF
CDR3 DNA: TGTGCCAGCAGCATCGGGACTGGGGAGTACGAGCAGTACTTC

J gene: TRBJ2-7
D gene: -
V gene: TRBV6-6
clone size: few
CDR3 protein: CASSYVQTGEQYF
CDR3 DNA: TGTGCCAGCAGTTACGTGCAGACTGGCGAGCAGTACTTC

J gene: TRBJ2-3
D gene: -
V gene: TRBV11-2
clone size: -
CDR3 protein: CASSQAASLPSTDTQYF
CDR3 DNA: TGTGCCAGCAGCCAGGCGGCTAGCCTCCCTAGCACAGATACGCAGTATTTT

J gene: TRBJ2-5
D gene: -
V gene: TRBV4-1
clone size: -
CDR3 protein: CASSQTLGVPGGETQYF
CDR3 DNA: TGCGCCAGCAGCCAAACCCTTGGTGTGCCAGGGGGGGAGACCCAGTACTTC

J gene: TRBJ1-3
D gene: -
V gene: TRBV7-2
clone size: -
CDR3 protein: CASSLVGLRERSGNTIYF
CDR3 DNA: TGTGCCAGCAGCTTAGTAGGTTTACGGGAGCGGTCTGGAAACACCATATATTTT

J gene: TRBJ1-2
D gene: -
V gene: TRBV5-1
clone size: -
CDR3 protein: CASSLAGSGTYGYTF
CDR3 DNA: TGCGCCAGCAGCTTGGCAGGTTCGGGAACCTATGGCTACACCTTC

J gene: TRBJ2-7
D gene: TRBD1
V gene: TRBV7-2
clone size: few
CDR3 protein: CASSLGQLTYEQYF
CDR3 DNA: TGTGCCAGCAGCTTGGGACAGCTAACCTACGAGCAGTACTTC

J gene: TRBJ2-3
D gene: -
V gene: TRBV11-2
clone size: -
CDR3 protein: CASSRLEGTDTQYF
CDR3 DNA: TGTGCCAGCAGCAGACTAGAGGGTACAGATACGCAGTATTTT

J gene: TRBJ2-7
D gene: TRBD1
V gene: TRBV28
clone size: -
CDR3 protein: CASSLGTGYEQYF
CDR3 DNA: TGTGCCAGCAGTTTGGGGACAGGTTACGAGCAGTACTTC

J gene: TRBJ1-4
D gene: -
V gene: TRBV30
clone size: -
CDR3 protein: CAWSVGGGEKLFF
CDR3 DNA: TGTGCCTGGAGTGTAGGCGGGGGAGAAAAACTGTTTTTT